Reported below is one TCR beta chain. Its target is unknown. This specimen belongs to a study of long-term antiretroviral therapy in people with HIV. Study-wide background: The 2015 recommendation for immediate ART came about a decade after the earliest samples.

Germline values: CDR1 GTSNPN, CDR2 SVGIG (reference sequence). The length of the CDR3 is 15 residues. V was clipped by 3 bases and J by 4 bases; unmatched bases: 3. General observations from the study: Narrower CDR3 length ranges marked HIV repertoires relative to controls. Clones that had undergone expansion before ART dominated the repertoire at all time points. ART adherence, viral resistance and therapy changes were not recorded.

Investigators performed immunoSEQ version v3.0 at survey level. Produced via immunoSEQ multiplex PCR; TCRdb's table is partial and in-frame only. The sample includes almost 30,000 clones, just under 90% of them seen just once. This clonotype originated in a man aged 45-65 years with HIV. J is TRBJ2-3 and V is TRBV30; 14 bases are a match to TRBD2. The sample here was unsorted PBMCs, taken 3.2 years before starting antiretroviral therapy. CDR3 region: CAWRGLAGASDTQYF. In nucleotides, the CDR3 is TGTGCCTGGAGGGGACTAGCGGGAGCGTCAGATACGCAGTATTTT.